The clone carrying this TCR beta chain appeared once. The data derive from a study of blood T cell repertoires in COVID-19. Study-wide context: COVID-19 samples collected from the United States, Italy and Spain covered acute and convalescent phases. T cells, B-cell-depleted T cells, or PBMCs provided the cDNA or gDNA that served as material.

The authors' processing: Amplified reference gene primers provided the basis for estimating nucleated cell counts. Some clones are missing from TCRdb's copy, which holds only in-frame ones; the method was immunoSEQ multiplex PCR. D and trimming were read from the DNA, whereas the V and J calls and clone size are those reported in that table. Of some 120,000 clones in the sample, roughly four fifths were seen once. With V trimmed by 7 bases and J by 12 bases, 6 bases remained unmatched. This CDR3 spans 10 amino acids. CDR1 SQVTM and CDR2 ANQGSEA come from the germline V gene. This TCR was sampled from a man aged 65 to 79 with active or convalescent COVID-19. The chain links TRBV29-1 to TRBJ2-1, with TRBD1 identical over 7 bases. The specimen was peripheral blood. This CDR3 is CSAETGTQFF. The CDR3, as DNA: TGCAGCGCGGAGACAGGGACGCAGTTCTTC.